This TCR beta chain stems from a study of human T cells and chemical hapten exposure. The CDR3 loop spans 15 amino acids. V dropped 4 bases and J dropped 2; count of bases not matched to a gene: 6. Specified time point: pre-sensitization, week 0. The sample's treatment: therapeutic diphenylcyclopropenone sensitization with weekly scalp DPC. Alopecia patients, 18 to 70 years old and DPC-suitable, served as donors. What the library attached to individual cDNA molecules were unique molecular identifiers. TCRdb fed the RACE reads into MiXCR, producing one record per CDR3 protein. The sample shows about 270,000 distinct CDR3 sequences, 7.7% of them seen only once. This clonotype was found a few times.

Sequenced here: whole blood, sampled in connection with sensitization to the hapten diphenylcyclopropenone (DPC). The gene calls are TRBV12-3 or TRBV12-4 and TRBJ2-3, with TRBD1 matching 7 bases. The source of this sequence is a man aged 18 to 29 with alopecia areata. Some clones in this sample may be carry-over from other donors' samples. The CDR3 sequence: CASSSRDRDTDTQYF. DNA of the CDR3: TGTGCCAGCAGTTCCCGGGACAGAGACACAGATACGCAGTATTTT.